The next 17 T cell receptor beta chains were all read from a single sample in a study of Ad26.COV2.S vaccination and SARS-CoV-2 variants. Generated by immunoSEQ multiplex PCR, the TCRdb table keeps only in-frame clones and is missing some. This table holds over 400,000 clones, 90% found once. Treatment described: roughly 18 received Ad26.COV2.S at low or high dose, single or two shots; about 5 received placebo; per-sample allocation not given. It was on day 63 after the first vaccine or placebo injection that samples were taken. Sequencing was performed on peripheral blood, taken in a trial of Ad26.COV2.S vaccine versus placebo. All receptors derive from a person aged 18-60 years who received the Ad26.COV2.S COVID-19 vaccine or a placebo.

V gene TRBV4-3 combines with J gene TRBJ2-2, with D perhaps matching TRBD1 (5 bases). Trimming removed 0 bases at V and 3 bases at J, with 8 bases between. The V gene's germline CDR1 is LGHNA and CDR2 YSLEER. The CDR3 has 15 residues. CDR3 sequence reads: CASSQDRRDTGELFF. The DNA of the CDR3 is TGCGCCAGCAGCCAAGATCGCAGGGACACCGGGGAGCTGTTTTTT.

About this clone itself: The sample carries other DNA sequences with the same CDR3. This chain connects TRBV28 to TRBJ1-5; 8 positions match TRBD1. The CDR3 totals 12 residues. CDR1 MDHEN and CDR2 SYDVKM come from the germline V gene. The V gene end was trimmed by 9 bases and the J gene end by 4 bases; junction bases not matched to a gene: 2. The CDR3 loop reads CASRTGNQPQHF. The CDR3 DNA reads TGTGCCAGTCGGACAGGGAATCAGCCCCAGCATTTT.

The gene calls are TRBV6-5 and TRBJ2-5, with D possibly matching TRBD2 (6 bases). V lost 5 bases and J lost 1, with 11 bases in between. Germline loops: CDR1 MNHEY, CDR2 SVGAGI. The CDR3 runs to 14 residues. CDR3 in DNA: TGTGCCAGCAGTCGGGGGACTGCCCAAGAGACCCAGTACTTC. The encoded protein is CASSRGTAQETQYF.

The chain is built from TRBV6-6 and TRBJ1-3; D is unclear. CDR3 length: 15 amino acids. CDR1 and CDR2 (germline): MNHNY, SVGAGI (reference sequence). V was shortened by 0 bases and J by 0 bases, with 6 bases between the two germline ends. The CDR3 DNA reads TGTGCCAGCAGTTACTCCCCAGTCTCTGGAAACACCATATATTTT. It translates to CASSYSPVSGNTIYF.

The chain carries TRBV2 and TRBJ1-2, with a tentative D call TRBD1 (6 bases). The germline gives CDR1 SNHLY, CDR2 FYNNEI. The CDR3 runs to 15 residues. V lost 4 bases and J lost 2, with 14 bases in between. The DNA for the CDR3 is TGTGCCAGCAGTGCCACCAGGGGAAGAAACTATGGCTACACCTTC. Its protein product is CASSATRGRNYGYTF.

With regard to this clone: The same CDR3 also results from other DNA sequences found in this sample. Written as DNA, the CDR3 is TGTGCCAGCAGTTACGGGGGACATCAGCCCCAGCATTTT. It codes for CASSYGGHQPQHF. The rearrangement joins TRBV6-2 or TRBV6-3 to TRBJ1-5; TRBD1 might be the D (5 bases). Germline CDR1 reads MNHEY; CDR2 reads SVGEGT. The CDR3 covers 13 residues. Trimming shortened V by 2 bases and J by 5 bases, and 7 bases separated the two germline ends.

CDR3 DNA sequence: TGTGCCAGCAGCTTGACTAGCGGCTCCTACAATGAGCAGTTCTTC. Translation gives CASSLTSGSYNEQFF. The rearrangement links TRBV11-2 to TRBJ2-1; 9 bases map to TRBD2. The CDR3 length is 15 residues. Germline trimming cut 3 bases from V and 0 bases from J; bases unmatched to any gene: 0. Germline-derived CDR1 and CDR2 are SGHAT and FQNNGV. Supplemented by reference TRBV11-2 and TRBJ2-1, the full variable domain reads EAGVAQSPRYKIIEKRQSVAFWCNPISGHATLYWYQQILGQGPKLLIQFQNNGVVDDSQLPKDRFSAERLKGVDSTLKIQPAKLEDSAVYLCASSLTSGSYNEQFFGPGTRLTVL.

The V call is TRBV19, the J call TRBJ2-3, with a weak D call TRBD1 (5 bases). Trimming took 10 bases from V and 0 from J, leaving 14 bases between them. CDR3 size: 14 residues. Germline CDR1 LNHDA, CDR2 SQIVND (reference sequence). The CDR3 DNA is TGTGCCACCAGGGCGCTTGTGAGCACAGATACGCAGTATTTT. It translates to CATRALVSTDTQYF. The variable domain in full, completed from reference TRBV19 and TRBJ2-3, reads DGGITQSPKYLFRKEGQNVTLSCEQNLNHDAMYWYRQDPGQGLRLIYYSQIVNDFQKGDIAEGYSVSREKKESFPLTVTSAQKNPTAFYLCATRALVSTDTQYFGPGTRLTVL.

The CDR3 here is CASSSQGPLWYEQYF. In nucleotides, the CDR3 is TGTGCCAGCAGCTCGCAGGGTCCCCTTTGGTACGAGCAGTACTTC. This chain joins TRBV5-5 and TRBJ2-7; D might be TRBD1 (5 bases). The CDR3 is 15 amino acids. The V and J ends lost 3 bases and 4 bases respectively, with 17 bases between them. Per germline, CDR1 SGHKS and CDR2 YYEKEE (reference sequence).

The chain has TRBV19 and TRBJ2-3; D is ambiguous. Germline V gene lookup returns CDR1 LNHDA and CDR2 SQIVND (reference sequence). Trimming stripped 4 bases from V and 0 bases from J, with 11 bases between. The CDR3 runs 15 residues. The CDR3, as DNA: TGTGCCAGTAGTAAGTCTAGAACTAGCACAGATACGCAGTATTTT. It is translated as CASSKSRTSTDTQYF.

The chain joins TRBV11-3 to TRBJ2-3; 13 bases fit TRBD2. V trimming: 5 bases; J trimming: 3 bases; junction bases outside the gene matches: 5. CDR3 length: 16 amino acids. Germline CDR1 and CDR2: SGHNT and YENEEA. As DNA, the CDR3 is TGTGCCAGCAGCACCCGGACTAGCGGGAGTACAGATACGCAGTATTTT. This gives the protein CASSTRTSGSTDTQYF.

The chain joins TRBV27 to TRBJ1-5; 7 bases line up with TRBD1. CDR1 MNHEY and CDR2 SMNVEV come from the germline V gene (reference sequence). This CDR3 contains 13 residues. Trimming removed 3 bases from V and 7 bases from J; junction bases left unmatched: 3. This chain's CDR3 is CASSLTGLQPQHF. CDR3 coding DNA: TGTGCCAGCAGTTTGACAGGGTTGCAGCCCCAGCATTTT.

The chain has TRBV7-8 and TRBJ2-2; perhaps TRBD2 as D (5 bases). The CDR3 consists of 16 residues. CDR1 and CDR2 from the germline V gene are SGHVS and FQNEAQ. V lost 5 bases to trimming and J lost 5 bases, with 18 bases between them. The DNA for the CDR3 is TGTGCCAGCAGCAGGAAGCGGACCGCGTTAACCGGGGAGCTGTTTTTT. Protein: CASSRKRTALTGELFF.

This clone has more than one count but fewer than ten. The chain uses TRBV4-1 and TRBJ2-7, with TRBD2 matching 9 bases. The germline V gene has CDR1 MGHRA and CDR2 YSYEKL. The length of the CDR3 is 16 residues. J gave up 0 bases and V 2 bases, and 5 bases lay outside the gene matches. In nucleotides, the CDR3 is TGCGCCAGCAGCCAACTACTAGCGGGTTCCTCCTACGAGCAGTACTTC. This codes for CASSQLLAGSSYEQYF.

The V and J genes are TRBV4-3 and TRBJ2-4; 7 bases line up with TRBD2. Losses at the gene ends were 0 bases for V and 6 bases for J; bases not matched to a gene: 11. Germline lookup yields CDR1 LGHNA and CDR2 YSLEER. This CDR3 is 17 amino acids long. The CDR3 sequence is CASSQEGGLSPLNIQYF. CDR3 coding DNA: TGCGCCAGCAGCCAAGAGGGGGGGTTATCCCCCCTAAACATTCAGTACTTC.

The chain joins TRBV7-3 to TRBJ2-7, with TRBD2 identical over 10 bases. CDR3 length: 16 residues. Germline V gene data show CDR1 as SGHTA and CDR2 as FQGTGA. J was trimmed by 12 bases and V by 2 bases; bases with no gene match: 16. The chain's CDR3 is CASSLSRTSGVGELYF. The CDR3 nucleotides are TGTGCCAGCAGCTTATCCCGGACTAGCGGAGTGGGGGAGTTGTACTTC.

The chain carries TRBV27 and TRBJ1-4, with 9 nucleotides matching TRBD1. Germline V CDR1 and CDR2: MNHEY, SMNVEV (reference sequence). V lost 3 bases to trimming and J lost 2 bases; unmatched junction nucleotides: 4. CDR3 length: 16 amino acids. CDR3 coding DNA: TGTGCCAGCAGTTTTGGGACAGGGTTGACTAATGAAAAACTGTTTTTT. This encodes CASSFGTGLTNEKLFF. Variable domain in full (rest from reference TRBV27 and TRBJ1-4): EAQVTQNPRYLITVTGKKLTVTCSQNMNHEYMSWYRQDPGLGLRQIYYSMNVEVTDKGDVPEGYKVSRKEKRNFPLILESPSPNQTSLYFCASSFGTGLTNEKLFFGSGTQLSVL.